This passage covers 25 T cell receptor beta chains from one sample sequenced in a study of cytomegalovirus exposure and HLA in healthy donors. Vbeta (60) and Jbeta (13) primers were used in the PCR. Only in-frame clones appear in the TCRdb table, and some are missing; sequencing was by immunoSEQ multiplex PCR. In the table there are 160,000 or so clones, about 71% of which are singletons. Sequencing was carried out using PBMCs. These receptors were taken from a young woman in good health and CMV-seronegative.

About this clone: The junction shows a germline mismatch at one end, possibly a read error. V usage is TRBV4-1 and J usage is TRBJ2-5; no clear D gene. This CDR3 contains 11 residues. Germline CDR1 reads MGHRA; CDR2 reads YSYEKL. The DNA for the CDR3 is TGCGCCAGCAGCCAAGGGTCGACAACTCACTTC. Translation: CASSQGSTTHF.

V is TRBV11-2 and J is TRBJ2-5; 8 bases fit TRBD2. Trimming cost V 5 bases and J 5 bases; bases outside gene matches: 10. Germline V CDR1 and CDR2: SGHAT, FQNNGV. The CDR3 loop spans 15 amino acids. Here the CDR3 reads CASSPVSGRGETQYF. The CDR3 DNA follows: TGTGCCAGCAGCCCGGTGAGCGGGAGAGGTGAGACCCAGTACTTC.

The V and J genes are TRBV6-5 and TRBJ1-1, with TRBD1 matching 10 bases. CDR1 and CDR2 from the germline V gene are MNHEY and SVGAGI. The CDR3 has 14 residues. With 8 bases clipped from V and 4 bases from J, the junction kept 7 bases outside the gene matches. The CDR3 spells CASRQGASGTEAFF. As DNA, the CDR3 is TGTGCCAGCCGACAGGGGGCTTCGGGCACTGAAGCTTTCTTT.

The J gene is TRBJ2-1, the V gene TRBV27; 10 nucleotides agree with TRBD2. Per germline, CDR1 MNHEY and CDR2 SMNVEV (reference sequence). The CDR3 extends over 15 amino acids. J lost 4 bases, V lost 6 bases, and 6 bases had no gene match. For the CDR3, the DNA is TGTGCCAGCAGATCCCTAGCGGGGGAGTACAATGAGCAGTTCTTC. Translation gives CASRSLAGEYNEQFF.

V and J are TRBV28 and TRBJ2-5; tentatively, D is TRBD1 (5 bases). CDR1 MDHEN and CDR2 SYDVKM come from the germline V gene. The CDR3 is 12 amino acids. The V and J ends lost 10 bases and 5 bases respectively, with 14 bases between them. CDR3 sequence reads: CATSVPGETQYF. The CDR3 nucleotides are TGTGCCACCTCAGTGCCAGGGGAGACCCAGTACTTC.

The gene calls are TRBV25-1 and TRBJ2-7, with 9 bases identical to TRBD2. The J segment lost 6 bases and the V segment lost 8 bases, leaving 11 bases of the junction unmatched. This CDR3 has 14 residues. Per the germline V gene, CDR1 is MGHDK and CDR2 is SYGVNS. The CDR3 region is CASSLVAGVGEQYF. CDR3 nucleotide sequence: TGTGCCAGCTCCCTGGTAGCGGGGGTGGGCGAGCAGTACTTC.

This chain uses TRBV7-9 with TRBJ2-5, with TRBD1 as a possible D gene (5 bases). V was cut by 8 bases and J by 2 bases, with 9 bases left in between. Germline assignment: CDR1 SEHNR and CDR2 FQNEAQ (reference sequence). This CDR3 comprises 12 residues. The CDR3 protein is CASVGQQETQYF. The CDR3 DNA reads TGTGCCAGCGTGGGGCAGCAAGAGACCCAGTACTTC.

This clone turned up a few times. The chain links TRBV10-3 to TRBJ2-5; unclear D gene. The CDR3 is 13 residues long. Between the trimmed V and J ends, which lost 3 bases and 1 base, there was a span of 6 bases. The germline CDR1 and CDR2 sequences are ENHRY and SYGVKD. CDR3 protein: CAISDGSQETQYF. CDR3 bases: TGTGCCATCAGTGATGGCAGCCAAGAGACCCAGTACTTC.

J is TRBJ1-5 and V is TRBV19; D unclear. Germline V gives CDR1 LNHDA, CDR2 SQIVND (reference sequence). There are 18 residues in the CDR3. V dropped 6 bases and J dropped 5 bases, with 26 bases sitting between them. The CDR3 is CASRKSDVRTLRYQPQHF. The CDR3 region has the DNA TGTGCCAGTAGGAAGTCGGATGTAAGGACTCTCAGATATCAGCCCCAGCATTTT.

The chain couples TRBV29-1 to TRBJ2-3, with 9 bases aligning to TRBD1. CDR3 length equals 15 residues. Germline V lookup: CDR1 SQVTM, CDR2 ANQGSEA. V trimming: 7 bases; J trimming: 3 bases; junction bases outside the gene matches: 11. For the CDR3, the DNA is TGCAGCGCTATTACAGGGGGCGCGGGGACAGATACGCAGTATTTT. This gives the protein CSAITGGAGTDTQYF.

This chain links TRBV11-2 with TRBJ2-1; 7 positions agree with TRBD2. The CDR3 spans 16 residues. V lost 6 bases, J lost 2 bases, and 10 bases stayed unmatched. Germline assignment: CDR1 SGHAT and CDR2 FQNNGV. DNA for the CDR3: TGTGCCAGCAGGGCGGGGGTGACAGTTACCTACAATGAGCAGTTCTTC. Its translation: CASRAGVTVTYNEQFF.

On this clone: Other DNA sequences in this specimen translate into the identical CDR3. This chain connects TRBV5-1 to TRBJ2-1, with 16 bases lining up with TRBD2. The germline V gene has CDR1 SGHRS and CDR2 YFSETQ. V shed 3 bases and J 0 bases; nucleotides not matched to a gene: 3. The CDR3 runs 18 residues. The CDR3 sequence: CASSWGLAGGSSYNEQFF. DNA for the CDR3: TGCGCCAGCAGCTGGGGACTAGCGGGAGGGTCCTCCTACAATGAGCAGTTCTTC.

This clone was counted a single time. The J gene is TRBJ2-7, the V gene TRBV2, with D perhaps TRBD2 (6 bases). This CDR3 contains 15 residues. V was shortened by 1 base and J by 2 bases, with 12 bases between the two germline ends. CDR1 and CDR2 (germline): SNHLY, FYNNEI. DNA for the CDR3: TGTGCCAGCAGTGAAGAGACGGGGGAACCCTACGAGCAGTACTTC. Residues: CASSEETGEPYEQYF. The full variable domain, rest sourced from reference TRBV2 and TRBJ2-7, is EPEVTQTPSHQVTQMGQEVILRCVPISNHLYFYWYRQILGQKVEFLVSFYNNEISEKSEIFDDQFSVERPDGSNFTLKIRSTKLEDSAMYFCASSEETGEPYEQYFGPGTRLTVT.

The count of this clone is one. This chain connects TRBV6-6 to TRBJ1-2; weak D call: TRBD1 (6 bases). CDR1 is MNHNY, CDR2 SVGAGI, per germline (reference sequence). This CDR3 has 15 residues. V lost 0 bases and J 0 bases, leaving 8 bases between the germline ends. CDR3: CASSYSDRPNYGYTF. CDR3 nucleotides: TGTGCCAGCAGTTACTCTGACAGGCCTAACTATGGCTACACCTTC.

The chain employs TRBV7-2 and TRBJ1-1; D perhaps matches TRBD1 (6 bases). The CDR3 is 14 amino acids. Germline V gives CDR1 SGHTA, CDR2 FQGNSA. Deletions cut 2 bases from V and 5 bases from J, with 12 bases between. CDR3 sequence: CASSLPGGRTEAFF. The CDR3 region has the DNA TGTGCCAGCAGCTTACCGGGGGGCAGGACTGAAGCTTTCTTT.

The chain has TRBV11-2 and TRBJ1-3, with a tentative D call TRBD1 (5 bases). The V gene's germline CDR1 is SGHAT and CDR2 FQNNGV. Trimming cost V 4 bases and J 0 bases, with 10 bases left between them. This CDR3 is 15 amino acids long. This chain's CDR3 is CASSSGLNSGNTIYF. DNA of the CDR3: TGTGCCAGCAGCTCGGGACTGAACTCTGGAAACACCATATATTTT.

The chain has TRBV4-3 and TRBJ1-1, with no clear D. This CDR3 region has 15 residues. Germline V gene lookup returns CDR1 LGHNA and CDR2 YSLEER. V was cut by 0 bases and J by 5 bases, with 13 bases left in between. The CDR3 DNA reads TGCGCCAGCAGCCAAGATTTGGCAGGAGGGACTGAAGCTTTCTTT. Translating gives CASSQDLAGGTEAFF.

The chain combines TRBV11-3 with TRBJ1-1, with D perhaps TRBD1 (6 bases). CDR1 is SGHNT and CDR2 is YENEEA in the germline V gene. V lost 5 bases to trimming and J lost 4 bases, with 17 bases between them. This CDR3 spans 15 amino acids. The CDR3 region has the DNA TGTGCCAGCAGCGCGGGTACAGGGAGGGTCACTGAAGCTTTCTTT. Amino acids: CASSAGTGRVTEAFF. The full variable domain, completed using reference TRBV11-3 and TRBJ1-1, is EAGVVQSPRYKIIEKKQPVAFWCNPISGHNTLYWYLQNLGQGPELLIRYENEEAVDDSQLPKDRFSAERLKGVDSTLKIQPAELGDSAVYLCASSAGTGRVTEAFFGQGTRLTVV.

The chain links TRBV9 to TRBJ2-5, with a weak D call TRBD2 (6 bases). Looked up from germline, CDR1 is SGDLS and CDR2 is YYNGEE. V lost 0 bases, J lost 5 bases, and 20 bases lay in between. The CDR3 is 17 residues long. CDR3 in amino acids: CASSVDRGFGLAETQYF. The CDR3 region has the DNA TGTGCCAGCAGCGTAGATCGGGGTTTTGGGCTAGCGGAGACCCAGTACTTC.

The chain carries TRBV19 and TRBJ1-5, with 9 bases matching TRBD1. This CDR3 contains 14 residues. V was clipped by 7 bases and J by 11 bases; unmatched bases: 12. The germline V gene encodes CDR1 LNHDA and CDR2 SQIVND (reference sequence). This CDR3 is CASKRGQGLGSQHF. CDR3 coding DNA: TGTGCCAGTAAACGAGGACAGGGGCTTGGGTCCCAGCATTTT.

The CDR3 bases are TGTGCCAGCAGCTCAACCGGGACAGTTAATGAAAAACTGTTTTTT. Protein sequence: CASSSTGTVNEKLFF. V usage is TRBV7-2 and J usage is TRBJ1-4, with TRBD1 matching over 7 bases. V shed 4 bases, J shed 4 bases, and the junction held 6 bases outside the gene matches. From germline, CDR1 is SGHTA and CDR2 FQGNSA. The CDR3 has 15 amino acids.

This chain uses TRBV27 with TRBJ1-2; TRBD1 might be the D (5 bases). The CDR3 runs to 15 residues. The germline gives CDR1 MNHEY, CDR2 SMNVEV (reference sequence). Trimming removed 5 bases at V and 6 bases at J, with 19 bases between. In nucleotides, the CDR3 is TGTGCCAGCAGTCCGACAGTTTCCGAAGTCGATGGCTACACCTTC. Amino acid sequence: CASSPTVSEVDGYTF.

The chain employs TRBV6-6 and TRBJ2-7; 10 bases match TRBD1. The CDR3 is made up of 12 amino acids. Looked up from germline, CDR1 is MNHNY and CDR2 is SVGAGI (reference sequence). The V gene end was trimmed by 10 bases and the J gene end by 5 bases; junction bases not matched to a gene: 5. This CDR3 is CATGQGVHEQYF. The CDR3 DNA sequence: TGTGCCACCGGACAGGGGGTCCACGAGCAGTACTTC.

The chain couples TRBV7-9 to TRBJ1-1; D is uncertain. CDR1 is SEHNR, CDR2 FQNEAQ, per germline (reference sequence). Trimming removed 1 base at V and 6 bases at J, with 15 bases between. CDR3 length: 15 amino acids. The CDR3 region is CASSLGGRSLAEAFF. CDR3 DNA: TGTGCCAGCAGCTTAGGCGGCCGAAGTTTGGCTGAAGCTTTCTTT.

This chain uses TRBV7-2 with TRBJ1-1; 9 bases agree with TRBD1. Trimming took 3 bases from V and 3 from J; bases not matched to a gene: 5. CDR1 SGHTA and CDR2 FQGNSA come from the germline V gene. The CDR3 has 15 amino acids. The CDR3 reads CASSLDRGRYTEAFF. In nucleotides, the CDR3 is TGTGCCAGCAGCTTGGACAGGGGCCGGTACACTGAAGCTTTCTTT.